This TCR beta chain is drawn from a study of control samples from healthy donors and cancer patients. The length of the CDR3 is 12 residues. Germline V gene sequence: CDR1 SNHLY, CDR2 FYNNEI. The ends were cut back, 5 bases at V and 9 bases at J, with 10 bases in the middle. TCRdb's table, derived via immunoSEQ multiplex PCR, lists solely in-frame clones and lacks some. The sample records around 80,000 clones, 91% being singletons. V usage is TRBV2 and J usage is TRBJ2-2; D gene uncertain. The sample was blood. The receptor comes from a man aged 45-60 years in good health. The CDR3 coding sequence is TGTGCCAGCAGTTGGGTCGCGCGGGAGCTGTTTTTT. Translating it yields CASSWVARELFF.